This T cell receptor (beta chain) was retrieved from a study of regulatory T cells in long-lasting Graves disease. Broader study findings: Lower TCR diversity was seen in persistent Graves' patients than in newly diagnosed ones.

This clonotype appeared many times. Its antigen remains unknown. Time point specified: persistent/refractory GD, antithyroid drugs over 5 years with positive TRAb. PBMC RNA was the source of the TCR library. Graves' disease diagnosis relied on American Thyroid Association guidelines. CDR1 ENHRY and CDR2 SYGVKD come from the germline V gene. The CDR3 is 14 residues long. V was shortened by 0 bases and J by 2 bases, with 7 bases between the two germline ends. Construction of the TCR beta libraries employed iRepertoire HTBI primers in conjunction with Arm-PCR of CDR3 regions. One entry per CDR3 protein, called by TCRdb with MiXCR from the multiplex PCR reads. This sample has more than 350,000 distinct CDR3 sequences, with around 23% found just once.

The starting material was peripheral blood mononuclear cells (PBMCs), obtained when the disease was refractory, from a patient treated with antithyroid drugs. The gene calls are TRBV10-3 and TRBJ1-2; the D gene is possibly TRBD1 (5 bases). The TCR originated in a female donor with Graves disease. This CDR3 is CAISESRDNYGYTF. CDR3 bases: TGTGCCATCAGTGAGTCGAGGGACAACTATGGCTACACCTTC.